This T cell receptor beta chain was identified in a study of blood T cell repertoires in COVID-19. In the study overall: Collection of acute and convalescent COVID-19 samples took place in the United States, Italy and Spain. PBMCs, B-cell-depleted T cells, or T cells were the source of the cDNA or gDNA that made up the material.

Per the original methods: How many nucleated cells were present was estimated from reference gene primer amplification. Profiled with immunoSEQ multiplex PCR; TCRdb holds only in-frame clones, not every one. That table is the source of V, J and clone size, and D and trimming were worked out from the DNA. The data show just under 20,000 clones, with about 85% seen just once and roughly 7.1% held by the top ten. Germline V gives CDR1 SGHNT, CDR2 YENEEA. V shed 2 bases and J shed 4 bases, with 9 bases lying between them. The CDR3 extends over 14 amino acids. Sequenced: peripheral blood. The chain uses TRBV11-3 and TRBJ2-1, with D perhaps matching TRBD2 (6 bases). This sequence was found in a human donor with active COVID-19. The donor label of this sample is uncertain. The CDR3 reads CASSLRDWYNEQFF. The CDR3 DNA sequence: TGTGCCAGCAGCTTAAGGGACTGGTACAATGAGCAGTTCTTC.